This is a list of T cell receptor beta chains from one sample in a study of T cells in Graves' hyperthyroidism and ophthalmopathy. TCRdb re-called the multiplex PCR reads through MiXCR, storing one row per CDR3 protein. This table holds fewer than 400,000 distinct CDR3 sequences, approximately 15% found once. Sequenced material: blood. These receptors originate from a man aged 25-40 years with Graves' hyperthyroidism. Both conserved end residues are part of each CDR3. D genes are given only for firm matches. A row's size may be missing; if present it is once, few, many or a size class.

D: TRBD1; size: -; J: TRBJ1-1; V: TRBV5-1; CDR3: CASSLDPPGTGGVSGIEAFF; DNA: TGCGCCAGCAGCTTGGACCCTCCGGGGACAGGGGGCGTATCTGGTATCGAAGCTTTCTTT
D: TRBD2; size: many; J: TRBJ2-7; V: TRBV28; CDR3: CASSGLAYEQYF; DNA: TGTGCCAGCTCGGGACTAGCCTACGAGCAGTACTTC
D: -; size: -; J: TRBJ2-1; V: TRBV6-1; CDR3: CASRTLHSYNEQFF; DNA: TGTGCCAGTAGGACGCTGCACTCCTACAATGAGCAGTTCTTC
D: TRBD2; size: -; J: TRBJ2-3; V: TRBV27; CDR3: CASSFETSETDTQYF; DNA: TGTGCCAGCAGCTTTGAGACTAGCGAAACAGATACGCAGTATTTT
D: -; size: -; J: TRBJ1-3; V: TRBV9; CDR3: CASSVDPGKSGNTIYF; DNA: TGTGCCAGCAGCGTAGATCCGGGGAAGAGTGGAAACACCATATATTTT
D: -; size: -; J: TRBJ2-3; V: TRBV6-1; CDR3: CASREDGVTQYF; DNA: TGTGCCAGCAGAGAAGATGGAGTTACGCAGTATTTT
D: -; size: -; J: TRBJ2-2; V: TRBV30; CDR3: CAWSVRGWAGELFF; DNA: TGTGCCTGGAGTGTAAGGGGTTGGGCCGGGGAGCTGTTTTTT
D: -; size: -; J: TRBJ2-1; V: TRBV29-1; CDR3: CSGNQGGHEQFF; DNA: TGCAGCGGGAATCAGGGCGGCCATGAGCAGTTCTTC
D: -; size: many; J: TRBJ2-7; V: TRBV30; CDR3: CAWSGNHEQYF; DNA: TGTGCCTGGAGTGGAAACCACGAGCAGTACTTC
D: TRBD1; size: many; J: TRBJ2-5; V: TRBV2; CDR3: CASSTDRGEETQYF; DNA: TGTGCCAGCAGTACCGACAGGGGGGAAGAGACCCAGTACTTC
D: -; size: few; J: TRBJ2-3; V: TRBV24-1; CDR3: CATSDWADLGQYF; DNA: TGTGCCACCAGTGATTGGGCTGATCTAGGGCAGTATTTT
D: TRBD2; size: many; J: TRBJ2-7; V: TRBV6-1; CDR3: CASNSGSSYEQYF; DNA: TGTGCCAGCAATAGCGGGAGCTCCTACGAGCAGTACTTC
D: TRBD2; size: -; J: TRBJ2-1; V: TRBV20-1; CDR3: CSAILLAGPGSYNEQFF; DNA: TGCAGTGCTATACTACTAGCGGGACCAGGCTCCTACAATGAGCAGTTCTTC
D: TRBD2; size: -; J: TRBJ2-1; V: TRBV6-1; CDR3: CASSPGLAGEGYCNEQFF; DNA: TGTGCCAGCAGTCCTGGACTAGCGGGAGAAGGGTACTGCAATGAGCAGTTCTTC
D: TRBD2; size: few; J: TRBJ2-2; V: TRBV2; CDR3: CATGLAGVAGELFF; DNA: TGTGCCACCGGACTAGCGGGAGTGGCCGGGGAGCTGTTTTTT
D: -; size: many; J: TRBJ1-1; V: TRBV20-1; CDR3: CSARAGPMNTEAFF; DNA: TGCAGTGCCCGTGCGGGGCCCATGAACACTGAAGCTTTCTTT
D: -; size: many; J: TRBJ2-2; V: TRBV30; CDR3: CAWSAGTENTGELFF; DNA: TGTGCCTGGAGTGCCGGGACTGAGAACACCGGGGAGCTGTTTTTT
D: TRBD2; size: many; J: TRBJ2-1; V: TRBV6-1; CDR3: CASSARLAGKQFF; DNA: TGTGCCAGCAGTGCCCGACTAGCGGGGAAGCAGTTCTTC
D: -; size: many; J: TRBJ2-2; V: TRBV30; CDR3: CAWTTDTGELFF; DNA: TGTGCCTGGACCACCGATACCGGGGAGCTGTTTTTT
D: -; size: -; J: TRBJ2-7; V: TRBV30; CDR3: CAWSLFGSTTRYEQYF; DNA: TGTGCCTGGAGTCTATTTGGATCAACCACCCGTTACGAGCAGTACTTC
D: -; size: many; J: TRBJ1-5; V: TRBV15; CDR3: CATSYGESNQPQHF; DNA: TGTGCCACCAGCTATGGGGAGAGCAATCAGCCCCAGCATTTT
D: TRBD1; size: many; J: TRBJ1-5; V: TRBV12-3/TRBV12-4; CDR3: CASSLTGGDQPQHF; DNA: TGTGCCAGCAGCCTGACAGGGGGCGATCAGCCCCAGCATTTT
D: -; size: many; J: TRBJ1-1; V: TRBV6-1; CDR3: CASRGTGNTEAFF; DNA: TGTGCCAGCAGGGGGACCGGGAACACTGAAGCTTTCTTT
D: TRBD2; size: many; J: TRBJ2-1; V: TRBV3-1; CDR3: CASSQGPGGYNEQFF; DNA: TGTGCCAGCAGCCAAGGGCCGGGGGGCTACAATGAGCAGTTCTTC
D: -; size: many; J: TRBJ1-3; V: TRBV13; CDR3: CASSRSSGNTIYF; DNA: TGTGCCAGCAGCCGTTCCTCTGGAAACACCATATATTTT
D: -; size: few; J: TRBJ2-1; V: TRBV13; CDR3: CAGSSTQGPRNEQFF; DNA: TGTGCCGGCAGCTCGACACAGGGACCCCGCAATGAGCAGTTCTTC
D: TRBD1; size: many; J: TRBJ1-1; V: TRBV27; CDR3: CASSLWVRGDSNTEAFF; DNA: TGTGCCAGCAGTTTATGGGTGAGGGGGGACAGCAACACTGAAGCTTTCTTT
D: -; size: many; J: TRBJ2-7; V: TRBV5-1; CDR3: CASSLGVAEAYEQYF; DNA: TGCGCCAGCAGCTTAGGGGTCGCGGAGGCCTACGAGCAGTACTTC
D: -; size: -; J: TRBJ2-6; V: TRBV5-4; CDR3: CASSLGSSSGAHVLTF; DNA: TGTGCCAGCAGCTTGGGCTCAAGCTCTGGGGCCCACGTCCTGACTTTC
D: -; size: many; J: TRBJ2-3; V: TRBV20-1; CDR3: CSASPAGLLTDTQYF; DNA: TGCAGTGCTAGCCCCGCTGGTCTCCTCACAGATACGCAGTATTTT
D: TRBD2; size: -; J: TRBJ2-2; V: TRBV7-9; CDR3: CASSASGRADGELFF; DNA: TGTGCCAGCAGCGCTAGCGGGAGGGCGGACGGGGAGCTGTTTTTT
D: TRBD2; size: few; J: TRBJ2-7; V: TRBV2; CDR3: CASSSPPSGPGNEQYF; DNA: TGTGCCAGCAGTTCCCCGCCTAGCGGGCCTGGGAACGAGCAGTACTTC
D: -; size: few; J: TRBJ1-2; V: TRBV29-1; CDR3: CSVDYGGPYGYTF; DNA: TGCAGCGTTGATTATGGAGGACCCTATGGCTACACCTTC
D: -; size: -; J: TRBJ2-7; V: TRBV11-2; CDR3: CASSFGLTYELYF; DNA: TGTGCCAGCAGCTTTGGCCTTACCTACGAGCTGTACTTC
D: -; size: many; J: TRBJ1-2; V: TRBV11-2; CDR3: CASSSGGWGYTF; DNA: TGTGCCAGCAGCTCGGGGGGTTGGGGCTACACCTTC
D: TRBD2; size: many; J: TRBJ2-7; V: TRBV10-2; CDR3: CASRVREGYEQYF; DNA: TGCGCCAGCAGGGTGCGGGAGGGCTACGAGCAGTACTTC
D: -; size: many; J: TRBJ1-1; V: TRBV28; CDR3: CASSLTDSEMNTLGEAFF; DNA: TGTGCCAGCAGTTTAACAGACAGCGAGATGAACACTTTGGGTGAAGCTTTCTTT
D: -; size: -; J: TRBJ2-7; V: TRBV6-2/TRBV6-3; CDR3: CASSSPRGSSYEQYF; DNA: TGTGCCAGCAGTTCCCCCCGGGGGAGTTCCTACGAGCAGTACTTC
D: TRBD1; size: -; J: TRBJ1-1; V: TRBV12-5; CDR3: CASGSPGTVGNEAFF; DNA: TGTGCTAGTGGTTCGCCCGGGACAGTTGGGAATGAAGCTTTCTTT
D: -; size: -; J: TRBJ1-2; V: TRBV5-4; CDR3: CASSPRQGRYGYTF; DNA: TGTGCCAGCAGCCCCCGGCAGGGGAGGTATGGCTACACCTTC
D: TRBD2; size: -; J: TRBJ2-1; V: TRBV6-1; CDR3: CASSEGRTGGNEQFF; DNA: TGTGCCAGCAGTGAAGGACGAACGGGAGGGAATGAGCAGTTCTTC
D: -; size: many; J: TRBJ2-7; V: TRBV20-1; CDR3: CSARIRGTYEQYF; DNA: TGCAGTGCTAGAATCCGGGGAACCTACGAGCAGTACTTC